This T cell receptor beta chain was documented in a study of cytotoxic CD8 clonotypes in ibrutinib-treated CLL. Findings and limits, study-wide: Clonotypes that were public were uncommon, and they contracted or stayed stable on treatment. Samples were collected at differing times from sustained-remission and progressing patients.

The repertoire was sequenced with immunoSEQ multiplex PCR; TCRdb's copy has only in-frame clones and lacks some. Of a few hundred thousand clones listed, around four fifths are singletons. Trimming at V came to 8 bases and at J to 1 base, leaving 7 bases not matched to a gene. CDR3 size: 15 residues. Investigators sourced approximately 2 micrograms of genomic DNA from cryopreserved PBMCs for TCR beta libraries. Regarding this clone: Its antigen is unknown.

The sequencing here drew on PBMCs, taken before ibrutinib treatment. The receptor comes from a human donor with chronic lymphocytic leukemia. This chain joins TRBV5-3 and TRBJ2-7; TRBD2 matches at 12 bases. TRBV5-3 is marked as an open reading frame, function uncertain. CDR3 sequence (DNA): TGTGCCAGCAGCCTCGGGACTAGCGGGTCCTACGAGCAGTACTTC. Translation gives CASSLGTSGSYEQYF.